This T cell receptor beta chain was identified during a study of T cells in Graves' hyperthyroidism and ophthalmopathy. This clonotype was recorded many times. There were TCR beta CDR3 regions amplified from RNA transcripts. The study used the HTBI primer set for a first-round RT-PCR of the TCR CDR3. TCRdb analysed the multiplex PCR reads with MiXCR anew, one entry per CDR3 protein. The data show around 500,000 distinct CDR3 sequences, around an eighth seen once. The sequencing sample was made of blood. The sequence came from a young woman with Graves' hyperthyroidism.

CDR3 DNA sequence: TGTGCCAGCAGTGCCCAGACTTACGAGCAGTACTTC. Its translation is CASSAQTYEQYF. The chain carries TRBV2 and TRBJ2-7, with no clear D. The CDR3 runs to 12 residues. Germline V lookup: CDR1 SNHLY, CDR2 FYNNEI. The V and J ends lost 4 bases and 4 bases respectively, with 8 bases between them.